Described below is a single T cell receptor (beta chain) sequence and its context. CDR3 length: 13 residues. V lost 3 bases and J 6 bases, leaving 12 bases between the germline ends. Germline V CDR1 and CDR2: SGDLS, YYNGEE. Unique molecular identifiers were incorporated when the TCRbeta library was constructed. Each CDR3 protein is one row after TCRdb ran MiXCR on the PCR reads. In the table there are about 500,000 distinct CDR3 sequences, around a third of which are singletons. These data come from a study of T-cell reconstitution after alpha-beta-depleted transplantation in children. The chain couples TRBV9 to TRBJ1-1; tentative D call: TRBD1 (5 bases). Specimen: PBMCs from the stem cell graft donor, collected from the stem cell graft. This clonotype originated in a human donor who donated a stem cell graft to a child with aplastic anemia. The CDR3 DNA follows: TGTGCCAGCAGCGCCCAACTCAGGGCTGAAGCTTTCTTT. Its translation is CASSAQLRAEAFF. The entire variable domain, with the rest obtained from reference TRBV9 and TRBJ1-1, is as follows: DSGVTQTPKHLITATGQRVTLRCSPRSGDLSVYWYQQSLDQGLQFLIQYYNGEERAKGNILERFSAQQFPDLHSELNLSSLELGDSALYFCASSAQLRAEAFFGQGTRLTVV.